Sequencing of this T cell receptor (beta chain) was carried out in a study of T cells after yellow fever vaccination. Study findings and constraints: Abundant clonotypes from the bulk population could have been carried over as contaminants into FACS-sorted repertoires. Peaking on day 5 versus 15, the secondary response was faster but weaker. Subsequent booster samples again held most clones from primary vaccination (96% CD4, 88% CD8).

CDR3 length: 14 residues. The germline gives CDR1 ENHRY, CDR2 SYGVKD. V lost 4 bases, J lost 5 bases, and 14 bases lay in between. Comment on this clonotype: Its specificity is unknown.

The authors made TCR cDNA by 5'RACE template switching, adding a universal primer site and UMIs. TCRdb reprocessed the 5' RACE reads via MiXCR and lists one record per CDR3 protein. This sample has 300,000 to 350,000 distinct CDR3 sequences, with 3.5% to 4.5% found just once. The V and J genes are TRBV10-3 and TRBJ2-5, with D tentatively TRBD1 or TRBD2 (6 bases each). The sample consisted of PBMCs, taken 15 days after the yellow fever booster vaccination. The receptor's source is a man between 18 and 29 years old who received the YFV17D yellow fever vaccine. This CDR3 reads CAISAPGGPETQYF. DNA of the CDR3: TGTGCCATCAGTGCACCCGGGGGCCCGGAGACCCAGTACTTC.